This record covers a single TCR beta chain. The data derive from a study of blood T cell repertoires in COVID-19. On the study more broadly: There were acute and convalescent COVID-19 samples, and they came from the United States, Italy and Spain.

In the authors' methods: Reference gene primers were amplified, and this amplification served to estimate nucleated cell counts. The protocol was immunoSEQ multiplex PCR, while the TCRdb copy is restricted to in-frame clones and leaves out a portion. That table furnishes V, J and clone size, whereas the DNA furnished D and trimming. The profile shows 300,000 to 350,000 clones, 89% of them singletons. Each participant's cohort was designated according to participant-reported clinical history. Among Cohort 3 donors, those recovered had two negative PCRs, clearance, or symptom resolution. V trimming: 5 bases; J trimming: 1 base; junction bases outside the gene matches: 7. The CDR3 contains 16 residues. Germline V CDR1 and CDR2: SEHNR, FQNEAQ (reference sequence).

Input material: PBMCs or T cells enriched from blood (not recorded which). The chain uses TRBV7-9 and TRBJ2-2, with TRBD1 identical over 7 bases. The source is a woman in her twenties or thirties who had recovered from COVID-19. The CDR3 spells CASSGRDRMNTGELFF. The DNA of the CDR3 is TGTGCCAGCAGCGGTCGGGACAGAATGAACACCGGGGAGCTGTTTTTT.